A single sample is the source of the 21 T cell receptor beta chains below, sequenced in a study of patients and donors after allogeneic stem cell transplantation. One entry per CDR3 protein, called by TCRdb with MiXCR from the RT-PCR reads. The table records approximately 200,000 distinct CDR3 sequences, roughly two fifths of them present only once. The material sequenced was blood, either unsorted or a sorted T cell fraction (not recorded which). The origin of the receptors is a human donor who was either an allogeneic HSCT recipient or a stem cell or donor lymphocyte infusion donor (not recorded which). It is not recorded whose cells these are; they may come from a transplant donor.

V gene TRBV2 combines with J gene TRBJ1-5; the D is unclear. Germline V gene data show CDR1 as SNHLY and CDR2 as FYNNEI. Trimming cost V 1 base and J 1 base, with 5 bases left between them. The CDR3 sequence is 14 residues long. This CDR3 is CASSEVHSNQPQHF. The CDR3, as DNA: TGTGCCAGCAGTGAAGTACACAGCAATCAGCCCCAGCATTTT.

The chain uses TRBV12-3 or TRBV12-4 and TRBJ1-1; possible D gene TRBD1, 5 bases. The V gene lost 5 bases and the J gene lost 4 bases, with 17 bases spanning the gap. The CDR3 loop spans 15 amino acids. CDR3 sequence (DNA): TGTGCCAGCAGTCCATGGGGGACTAGGGCCACTGAAGCTTTCTTT. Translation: CASSPWGTRATEAFF.

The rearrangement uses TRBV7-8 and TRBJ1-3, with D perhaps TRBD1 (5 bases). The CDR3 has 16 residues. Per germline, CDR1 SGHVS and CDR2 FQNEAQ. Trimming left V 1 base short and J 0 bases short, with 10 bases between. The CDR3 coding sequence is TGTGCCAGCAGCTTAGGAGGACACACCTCTGGAAACACCATATATTTT. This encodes CASSLGGHTSGNTIYF.

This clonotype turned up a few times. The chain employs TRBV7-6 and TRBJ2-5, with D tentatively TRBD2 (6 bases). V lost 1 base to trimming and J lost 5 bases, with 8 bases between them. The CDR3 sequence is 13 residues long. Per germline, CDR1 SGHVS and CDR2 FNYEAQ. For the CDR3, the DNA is TGTGCCAGCAGCTTAGTACTAGCTGAGACCCAGTACTTC. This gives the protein CASSLVLAETQYF.

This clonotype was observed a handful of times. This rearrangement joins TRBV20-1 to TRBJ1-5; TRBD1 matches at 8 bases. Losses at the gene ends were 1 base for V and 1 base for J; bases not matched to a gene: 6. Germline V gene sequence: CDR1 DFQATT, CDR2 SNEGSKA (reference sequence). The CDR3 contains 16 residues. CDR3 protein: CSARVGRTGSNQPQHF. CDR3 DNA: TGCAGTGCTAGAGTCGGAAGGACAGGGAGCAATCAGCCCCAGCATTTT.

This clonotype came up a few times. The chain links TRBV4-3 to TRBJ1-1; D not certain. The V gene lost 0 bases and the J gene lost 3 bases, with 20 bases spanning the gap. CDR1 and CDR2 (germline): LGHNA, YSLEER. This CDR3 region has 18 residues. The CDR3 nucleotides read TGCGCCAGCAGCCAAGATGGTATGATGGGGTCATTTCACACTGAAGCTTTCTTT. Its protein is CASSQDGMMGSFHTEAFF.

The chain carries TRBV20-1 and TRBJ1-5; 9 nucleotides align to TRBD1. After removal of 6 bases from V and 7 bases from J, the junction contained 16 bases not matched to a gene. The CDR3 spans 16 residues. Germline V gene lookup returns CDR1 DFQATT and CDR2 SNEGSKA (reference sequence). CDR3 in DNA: TGCAGTGCCCTCGGACAGGGGACGGGGCAGCGGCAGCCCCAGCATTTT. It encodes CSALGQGTGQRQPQHF.

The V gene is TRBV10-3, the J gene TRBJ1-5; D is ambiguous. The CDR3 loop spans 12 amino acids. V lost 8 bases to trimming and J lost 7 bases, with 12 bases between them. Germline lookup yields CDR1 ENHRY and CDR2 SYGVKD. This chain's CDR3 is CAIWEPGQPQHF. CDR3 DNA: TGTGCCATCTGGGAACCTGGCCAGCCCCAGCATTTT.

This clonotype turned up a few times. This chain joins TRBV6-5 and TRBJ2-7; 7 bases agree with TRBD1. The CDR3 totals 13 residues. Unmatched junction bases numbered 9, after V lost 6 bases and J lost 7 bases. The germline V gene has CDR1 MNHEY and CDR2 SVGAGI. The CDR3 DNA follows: TGTGCCAGCAGCGCACCGGGACAGAGAGAGCAGTACTTC. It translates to CASSAPGQREQYF.

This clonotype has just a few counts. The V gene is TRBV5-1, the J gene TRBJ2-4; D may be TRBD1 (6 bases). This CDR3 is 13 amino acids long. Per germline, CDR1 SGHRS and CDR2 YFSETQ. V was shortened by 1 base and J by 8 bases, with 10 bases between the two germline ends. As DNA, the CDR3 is TGCGCCAGCAGCTTGCTACAGGGCGACATTCAGTACTTC. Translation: CASSLLQGDIQYF.

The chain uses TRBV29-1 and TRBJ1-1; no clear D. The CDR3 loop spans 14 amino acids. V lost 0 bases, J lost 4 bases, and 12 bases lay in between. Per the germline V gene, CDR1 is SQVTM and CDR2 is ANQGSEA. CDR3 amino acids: CSVEEAPSGTEAFF. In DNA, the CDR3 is TGCAGCGTTGAAGAGGCACCGTCGGGCACTGAAGCTTTCTTT.

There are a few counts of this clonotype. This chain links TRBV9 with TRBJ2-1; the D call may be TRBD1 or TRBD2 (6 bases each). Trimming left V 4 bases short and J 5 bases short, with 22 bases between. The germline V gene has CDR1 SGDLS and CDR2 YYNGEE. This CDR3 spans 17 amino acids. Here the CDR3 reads CASSPPPGAPFDNEQFF. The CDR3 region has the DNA TGTGCCAGCAGCCCCCCCCCGGGGGCCCCTTTTGACAATGAGCAGTTCTTC.

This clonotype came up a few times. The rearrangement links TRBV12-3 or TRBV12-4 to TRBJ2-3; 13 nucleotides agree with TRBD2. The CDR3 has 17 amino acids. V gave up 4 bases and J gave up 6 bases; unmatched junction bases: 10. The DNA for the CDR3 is TGTGCCAGCAGTTCGGACCTACTAGCGGGGGGGCTGGATACGCAGTATTTT. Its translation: CASSSDLLAGGLDTQYF.

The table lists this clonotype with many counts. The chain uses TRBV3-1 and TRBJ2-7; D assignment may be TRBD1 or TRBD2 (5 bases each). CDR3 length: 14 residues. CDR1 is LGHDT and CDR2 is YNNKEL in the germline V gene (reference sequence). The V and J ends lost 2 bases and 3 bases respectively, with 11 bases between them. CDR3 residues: CASSQTGPFYEQYF. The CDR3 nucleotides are TGTGCCAGCAGCCAAACGGGACCCTTCTACGAGCAGTACTTC.

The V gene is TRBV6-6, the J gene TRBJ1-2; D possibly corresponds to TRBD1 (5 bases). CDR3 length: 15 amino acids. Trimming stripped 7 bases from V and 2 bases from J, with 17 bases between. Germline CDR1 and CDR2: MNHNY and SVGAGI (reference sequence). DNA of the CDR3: TGTGCCAGCACCACTCCCCGGGACGGAAACTATGGCTACACCTTC. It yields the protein CASTTPRDGNYGYTF.

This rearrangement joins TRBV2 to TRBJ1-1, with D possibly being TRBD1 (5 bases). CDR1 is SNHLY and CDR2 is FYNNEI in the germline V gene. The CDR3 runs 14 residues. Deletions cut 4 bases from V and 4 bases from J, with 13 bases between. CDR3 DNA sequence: TGTGCCAGCAGTGCTGAAGGTAGGGGCACTGAAGCTTTCTTT. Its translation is CASSAEGRGTEAFF.

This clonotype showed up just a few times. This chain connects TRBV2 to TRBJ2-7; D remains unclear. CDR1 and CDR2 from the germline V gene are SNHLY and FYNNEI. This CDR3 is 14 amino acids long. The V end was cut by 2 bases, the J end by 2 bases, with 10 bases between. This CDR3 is CASSESAQAYEQYF. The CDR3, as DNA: TGTGCCAGCAGTGAATCGGCACAAGCCTACGAGCAGTACTTC. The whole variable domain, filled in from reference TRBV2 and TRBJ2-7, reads EPEVTQTPSHQVTQMGQEVILRCVPISNHLYFYWYRQILGQKVEFLVSFYNNEISEKSEIFDDQFSVERPDGSNFTLKIRSTKLEDSAMYFCASSESAQAYEQYFGPGTRLTVT.

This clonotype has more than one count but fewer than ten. CDR3 bases: TGCAGTGCTAGATCGGGGGGCACAGATACGCAGTATTTT. It translates to CSARSGGTDTQYF. The chain has TRBV20-1 and TRBJ2-3; perhaps TRBD2 as D (6 bases). CDR1 and CDR2 from the germline V gene are DFQATT and SNEGSKA (reference sequence). Trimming took off 2 bases at V and 1 base at J, with 7 bases between the two ends. This CDR3 is built from 13 residues.

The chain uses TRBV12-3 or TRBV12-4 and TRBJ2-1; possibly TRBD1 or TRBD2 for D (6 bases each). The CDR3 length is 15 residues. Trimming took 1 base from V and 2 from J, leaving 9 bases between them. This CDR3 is CASSLEGGPYNEQFF. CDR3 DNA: TGTGCCAGCAGTTTAGAGGGGGGCCCCTACAATGAGCAGTTCTTC.

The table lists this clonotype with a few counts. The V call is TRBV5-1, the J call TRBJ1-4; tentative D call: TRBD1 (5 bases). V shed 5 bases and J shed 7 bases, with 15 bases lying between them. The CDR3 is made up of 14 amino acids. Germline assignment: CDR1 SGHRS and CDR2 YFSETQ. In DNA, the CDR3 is TGCGCCAGCAGGTTTACAGGCGTCGGTGAAAAACTGTTTTTT. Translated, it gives CASRFTGVGEKLFF.

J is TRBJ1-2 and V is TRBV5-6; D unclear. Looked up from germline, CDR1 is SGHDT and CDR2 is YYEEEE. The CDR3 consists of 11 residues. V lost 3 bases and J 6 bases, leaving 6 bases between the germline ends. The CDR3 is CASSSYDGYTF. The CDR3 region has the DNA TGTGCCAGCAGCTCCTACGATGGCTACACCTTC.